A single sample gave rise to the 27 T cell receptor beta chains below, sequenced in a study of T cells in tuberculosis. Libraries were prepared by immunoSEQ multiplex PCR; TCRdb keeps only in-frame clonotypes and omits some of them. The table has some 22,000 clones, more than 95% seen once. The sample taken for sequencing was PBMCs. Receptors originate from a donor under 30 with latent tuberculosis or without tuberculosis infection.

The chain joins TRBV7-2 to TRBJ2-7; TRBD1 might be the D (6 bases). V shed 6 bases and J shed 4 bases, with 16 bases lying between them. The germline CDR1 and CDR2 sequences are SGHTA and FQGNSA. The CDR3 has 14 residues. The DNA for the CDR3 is TGTGCCAGCAGACCAACGACAGGACGATACGAGCAGTACTTC. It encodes CASRPTTGRYEQYF.

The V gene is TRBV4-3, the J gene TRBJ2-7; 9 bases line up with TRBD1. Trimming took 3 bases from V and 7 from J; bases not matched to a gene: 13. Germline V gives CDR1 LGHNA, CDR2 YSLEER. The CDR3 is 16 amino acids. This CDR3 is CASSHLTGGGIGEQYF. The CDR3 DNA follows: TGCGCCAGCAGCCATCTAACAGGGGGCGGGATAGGGGAGCAGTACTTC.

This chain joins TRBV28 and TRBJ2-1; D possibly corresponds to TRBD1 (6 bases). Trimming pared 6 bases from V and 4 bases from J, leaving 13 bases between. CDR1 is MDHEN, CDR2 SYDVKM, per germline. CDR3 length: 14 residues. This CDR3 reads CASSLLGGYNEQFF. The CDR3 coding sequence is TGTGCCAGCAGCCTGTTAGGGGGTTACAATGAGCAGTTCTTC.

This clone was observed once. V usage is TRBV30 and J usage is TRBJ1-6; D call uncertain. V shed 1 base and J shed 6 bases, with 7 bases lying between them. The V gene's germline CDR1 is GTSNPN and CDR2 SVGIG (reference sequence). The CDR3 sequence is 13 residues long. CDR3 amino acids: CAWSAPPNSPLHF. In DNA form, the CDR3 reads TGTGCCTGGAGTGCTCCCCCTAATTCACCCCTCCACTTT.

The CDR3, as DNA: TGTGCCAGCAGCTTGACTGATGGCTACACCTTC. Its protein product is CASSLTDGYTF. The V call is TRBV5-6, the J call TRBJ1-2; D not certain. The germline CDR1 and CDR2 sequences are SGHDT and YYEEEE. The V and J ends lost 1 base and 6 bases respectively, with 4 bases between them. This CDR3 has 11 residues.

The CDR3 loop reads CASSLVLHGYTF. In DNA form, the CDR3 reads TGTGCCAGCAGCTTAGTTCTCCATGGCTACACCTTC. This chain links TRBV7-8 with TRBJ1-2; D gene ambiguous. V was pared by 1 base and J by 6 bases, with 6 bases between. This CDR3 has 12 residues. In germline, CDR1 is SGHVS, CDR2 FQNEAQ. Drawing the rest from reference TRBV7-8 and TRBJ1-2, the complete variable domain is GAGVSQSPRYKVAKRGQDVALRCDPISGHVSLFWYQQALGQGPEFLTYFQNEAQLDKSGLPSDRFFAERPEGSVSTLKIQRTQQEDSAVYLCASSLVLHGYTFGSGTRLTVV.

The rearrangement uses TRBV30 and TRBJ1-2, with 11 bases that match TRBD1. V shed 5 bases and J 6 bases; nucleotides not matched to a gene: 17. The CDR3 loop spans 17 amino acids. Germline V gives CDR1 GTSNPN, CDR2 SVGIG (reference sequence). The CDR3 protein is CAWLHRDRGFGFHGYTF. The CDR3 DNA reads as TGTGCCTGGCTTCACCGGGACAGGGGGTTTGGCTTTCATGGCTACACCTTC.

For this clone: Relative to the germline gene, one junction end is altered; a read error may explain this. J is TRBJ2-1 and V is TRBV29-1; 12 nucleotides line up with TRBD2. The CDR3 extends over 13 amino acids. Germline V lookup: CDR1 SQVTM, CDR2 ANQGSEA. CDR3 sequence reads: CSVETSGSGGGVF. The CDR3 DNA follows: TGCAGCGTTGAGACTAGCGGGAGCGGCGGGGGGGTCTTC.

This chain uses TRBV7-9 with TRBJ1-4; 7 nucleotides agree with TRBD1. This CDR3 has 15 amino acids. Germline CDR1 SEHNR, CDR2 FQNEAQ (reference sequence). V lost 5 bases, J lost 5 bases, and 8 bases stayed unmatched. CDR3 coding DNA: TGTGCCAGCAGCCGATTGGGGACAGTAAATGAAAAACTGTTTTTT. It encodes CASSRLGTVNEKLFF.

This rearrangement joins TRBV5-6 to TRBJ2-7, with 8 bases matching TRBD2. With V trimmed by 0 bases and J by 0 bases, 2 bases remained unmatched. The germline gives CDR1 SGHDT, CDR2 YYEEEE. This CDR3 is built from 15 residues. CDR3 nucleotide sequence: TGTGCCAGCAGCTTGGGTGCGGGGGGCTCCTACGAGCAGTACTTC. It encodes CASSLGAGGSYEQYF.

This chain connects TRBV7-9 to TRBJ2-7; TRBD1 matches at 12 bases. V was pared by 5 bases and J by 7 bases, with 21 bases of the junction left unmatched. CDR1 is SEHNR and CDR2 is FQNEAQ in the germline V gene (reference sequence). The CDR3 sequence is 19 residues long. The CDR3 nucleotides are TGTGCCAGCAGCCGTGCCCCGCCACAAAAGGGACAGGGGGCGAGGGAGCAGTACTTC. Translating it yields CASSRAPPQKGQGAREQYF.

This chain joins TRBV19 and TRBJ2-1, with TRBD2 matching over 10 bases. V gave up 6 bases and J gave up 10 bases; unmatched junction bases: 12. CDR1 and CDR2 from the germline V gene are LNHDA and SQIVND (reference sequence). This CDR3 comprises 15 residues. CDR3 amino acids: CASSPGVAGGIEQFF. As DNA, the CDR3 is TGTGCCAGTAGCCCCGGGGTAGCGGGGGGTATAGAGCAGTTCTTC. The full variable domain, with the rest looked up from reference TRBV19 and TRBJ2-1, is DGGITQSPKYLFRKEGQNVTLSCEQNLNHDAMYWYRQDPGQGLRLIYYSQIVNDFQKGDIAEGYSVSREKKESFPLTVTSAQKNPTAFYLCASSPGVAGGIEQFFGPGTRLTVL.

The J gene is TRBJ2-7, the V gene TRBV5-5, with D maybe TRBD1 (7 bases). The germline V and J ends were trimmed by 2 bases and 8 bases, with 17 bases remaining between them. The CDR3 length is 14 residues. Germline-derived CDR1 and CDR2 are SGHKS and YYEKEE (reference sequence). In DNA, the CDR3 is TGTGCCAGCAGCTTACCAGGGGGGCTCCCTCAGCAGTACTTC. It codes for CASSLPGGLPQQYF.

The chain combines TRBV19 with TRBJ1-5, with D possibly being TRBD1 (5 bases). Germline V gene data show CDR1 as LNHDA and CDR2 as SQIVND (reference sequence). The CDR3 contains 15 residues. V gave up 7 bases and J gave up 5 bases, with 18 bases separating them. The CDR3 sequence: CASTQMGRGDQPQHF. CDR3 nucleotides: TGTGCCAGTACCCAAATGGGGAGGGGTGATCAGCCCCAGCATTTT.

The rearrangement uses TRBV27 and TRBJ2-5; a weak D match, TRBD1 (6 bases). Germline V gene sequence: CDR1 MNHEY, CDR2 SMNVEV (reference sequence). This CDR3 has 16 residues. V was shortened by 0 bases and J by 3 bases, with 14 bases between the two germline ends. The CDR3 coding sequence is TGTGCCAGCAGTTTATCGGGGACATATCGGGAAGAGACCCAGTACTTC. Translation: CASSLSGTYREETQYF.

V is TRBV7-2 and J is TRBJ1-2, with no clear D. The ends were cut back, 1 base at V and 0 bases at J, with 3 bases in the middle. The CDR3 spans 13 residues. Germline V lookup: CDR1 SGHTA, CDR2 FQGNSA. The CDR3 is CASSLGANYGYTF. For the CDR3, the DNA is TGTGCCAGCAGCTTAGGCGCTAACTATGGCTACACCTTC.

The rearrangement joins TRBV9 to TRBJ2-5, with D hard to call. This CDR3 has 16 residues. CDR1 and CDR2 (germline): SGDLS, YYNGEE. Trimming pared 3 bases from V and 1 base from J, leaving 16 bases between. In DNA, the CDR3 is TGTGCCAGCAGCGCAAACCCGGTCGGGTTCCAAGAGACCCAGTACTTC. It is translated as CASSANPVGFQETQYF.

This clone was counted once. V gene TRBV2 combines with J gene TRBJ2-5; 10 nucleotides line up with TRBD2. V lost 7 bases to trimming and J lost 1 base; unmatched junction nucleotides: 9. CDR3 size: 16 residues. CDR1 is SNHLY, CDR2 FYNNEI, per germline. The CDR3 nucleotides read TGTGCCAGCATGAAGAGCGGGGGGGCCCTCCAAGAGACCCAGTACTTC. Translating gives CASMKSGGALQETQYF. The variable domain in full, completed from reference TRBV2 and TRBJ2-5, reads EPEVTQTPSHQVTQMGQEVILRCVPISNHLYFYWYRQILGQKVEFLVSFYNNEISEKSEIFDDQFSVERPDGSNFTLKIRSTKLEDSAMYFCASMKSGGALQETQYFGPGTRLLVL.

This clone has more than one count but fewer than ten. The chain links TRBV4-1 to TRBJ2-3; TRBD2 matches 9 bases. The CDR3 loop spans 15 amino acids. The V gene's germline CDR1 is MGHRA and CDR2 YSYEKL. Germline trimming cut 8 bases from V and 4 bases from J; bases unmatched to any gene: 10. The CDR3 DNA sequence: TGCGCCAGCGGGTGGTGGGGCGGGGGGGCAGATACGCAGTATTTT. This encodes CASGWWGGGADTQYF.

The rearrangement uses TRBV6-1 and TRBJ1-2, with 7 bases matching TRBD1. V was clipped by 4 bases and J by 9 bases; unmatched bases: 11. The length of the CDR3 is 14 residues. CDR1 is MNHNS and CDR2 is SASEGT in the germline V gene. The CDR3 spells CASSVDRVLERYTF. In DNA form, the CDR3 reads TGTGCCAGCAGTGTCGACAGGGTATTGGAGCGCTACACCTTC.

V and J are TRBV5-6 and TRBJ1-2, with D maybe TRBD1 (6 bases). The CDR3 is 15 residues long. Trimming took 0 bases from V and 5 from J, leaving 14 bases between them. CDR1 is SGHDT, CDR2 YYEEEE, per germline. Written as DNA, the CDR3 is TGTGCCAGCAGCTTGGCGGGAGGACAGAGGTATGGCTACACCTTC. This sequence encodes CASSLAGGQRYGYTF.

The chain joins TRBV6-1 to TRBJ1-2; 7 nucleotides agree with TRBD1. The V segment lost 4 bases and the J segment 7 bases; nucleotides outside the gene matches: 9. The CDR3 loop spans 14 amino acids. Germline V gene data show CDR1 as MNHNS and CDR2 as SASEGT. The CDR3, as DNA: TGTGCCAGCAGTGGCCGACAGGGTTTGGGTGGCTACACCTTC. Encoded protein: CASSGRQGLGGYTF.

The CDR3 region has the DNA TGTGCCAGCAGGATAGCGGGGCGCACAGATACGCAGTATTTT. Its translation: CASRIAGRTDTQYF. V gene TRBV27 combines with J gene TRBJ2-3, with 8 bases identical to TRBD2. Germline V CDR1 and CDR2: MNHEY, SMNVEV (reference sequence). The CDR3 runs to 14 residues. Trimming cost V 6 bases and J 1 base; bases outside gene matches: 3.

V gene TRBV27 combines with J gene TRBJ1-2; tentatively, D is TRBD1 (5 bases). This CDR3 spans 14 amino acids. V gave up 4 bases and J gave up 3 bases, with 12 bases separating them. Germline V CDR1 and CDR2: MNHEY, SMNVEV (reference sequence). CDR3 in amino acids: CASSSSGGDYGYTF. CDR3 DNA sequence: TGTGCCAGCAGTTCGTCGGGGGGGGACTATGGCTACACCTTC.

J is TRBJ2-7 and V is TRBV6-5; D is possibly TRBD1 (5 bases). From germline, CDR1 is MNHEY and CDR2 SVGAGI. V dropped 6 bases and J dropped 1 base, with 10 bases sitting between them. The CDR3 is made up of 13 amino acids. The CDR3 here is CASRLKGSYEQYF. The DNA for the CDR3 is TGTGCCAGCAGGCTGAAGGGGTCCTACGAGCAGTACTTC.

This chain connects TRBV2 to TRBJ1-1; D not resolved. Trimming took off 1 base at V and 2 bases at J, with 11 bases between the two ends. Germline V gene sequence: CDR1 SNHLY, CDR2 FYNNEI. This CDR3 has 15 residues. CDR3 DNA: TGTGCCAGCAGTGAAGATTACCCAGATAACACTGAAGCTTTCTTT. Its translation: CASSEDYPDNTEAFF.

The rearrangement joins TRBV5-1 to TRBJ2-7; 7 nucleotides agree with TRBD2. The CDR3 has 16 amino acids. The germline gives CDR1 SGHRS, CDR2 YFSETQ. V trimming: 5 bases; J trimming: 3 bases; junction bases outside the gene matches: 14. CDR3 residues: CASRLAPPAGSYEQYF. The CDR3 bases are TGCGCCAGCAGACTTGCCCCCCCAGCGGGGAGCTACGAGCAGTACTTC.